The source of this TCR beta chain is a study of a mutant IDH1 vaccine in newly diagnosed glioma. The overall study: Vaccines began 4-6 weeks after radiotherapy alone, or with temozolomide cycles. Before enrollment, the patients had been treated with radiotherapy alone, temozolomide alone, or both together. Most of them had received both. Treated patients, around 60% male and around 40% female, averaged about 40 years of age.

Clones were read by immunoSEQ multiplex PCR, and TCRdb kept only the in-frame ones, dropping some. The sample yields tens of thousands of clones, approximately 80% seen once. The time point here: week 11, during vaccination. Vaccine doses each comprised 300 ug of mutant IDH1 20-mer peptide, with topical imiquimod. The V gene lost 3 bases and the J gene lost 0 bases, with 11 bases spanning the gap. The CDR3 sequence is 15 residues long. Germline CDR1 reads SEHNR; CDR2 reads FQNEAQ (reference sequence). This clone was found a few times. Its specificity is not known. The TCR comes from a man younger than 45 with glioma. The V and J genes are TRBV7-9 and TRBJ1-2; D is unclear. The source was PBMCs, collected from a glioma patient whose treatment included an IDH1 peptide vaccine. The CDR3 reads CASSLVGLSNYGYTF. The CDR3 coding sequence is TGTGCCAGCAGCTTGGTTGGTCTTTCTAACTATGGCTACACCTTC.